The 30 T cell receptor beta chains below all came from one sample that was sequenced in a study of T cell responses to AZD1222 COVID-19 vaccine. Here immunoSEQ multiplex PCR was the method, and the copy in TCRdb shows in-frame clones only, minus some. The table has about 94,000 clones, 70% to 90% seen once. The sequencing used peripheral blood, collected 28 days after the second AZD1222 dose. These receptors originate from an adult who received the AZD1222 COVID-19 vaccine.

The rearrangement links TRBV11-3 to TRBJ1-2; D may be TRBD1 (6 bases). The CDR3 covers 17 residues. The germline gives CDR1 SGHNT, CDR2 YENEEA. V dropped 4 bases and J dropped 5 bases, with 23 bases sitting between them. CDR3 DNA sequence: TGTGCCAGCAGCTCCTCGACCGGACAGCCCGACTCATATGGCTACACCTTC. Its protein product is CASSSSTGQPDSYGYTF.

This chain links TRBV10-3 with TRBJ1-1; 8 bases fit TRBD1. The CDR3 sequence is 17 residues long. CDR1 and CDR2 (germline): ENHRY, SYGVKD. The V segment lost 6 bases and the J segment 0 bases; nucleotides outside the gene matches: 12. CDR3 in amino acids: CAIRDPGGAGVNTEAFF. The CDR3 nucleotides are TGTGCCATCAGAGATCCAGGGGGCGCTGGGGTGAACACTGAAGCTTTCTTT.

The chain combines TRBV13 with TRBJ1-6; D is unresolved. V dropped 6 bases and J dropped 8 bases, with 17 bases sitting between them. The CDR3 runs 15 residues. Germline V lookup: CDR1 PRHDT, CDR2 FYEKMQ (reference sequence). The chain's CDR3 is CASRRTFQEDSPLHF. The CDR3, as DNA: TGTGCCAGCAGACGGACTTTTCAGGAAGATTCACCCCTCCACTTT.

The J gene is TRBJ2-3, the V gene TRBV6-5, with D possibly TRBD2 on 7 matching bases. The V gene lost 9 bases and the J gene lost 6 bases, with 22 bases spanning the gap. This CDR3 comprises 15 residues. Germline V gene data show CDR1 as MNHEY and CDR2 as SVGAGI. This CDR3 is CASRGGAARSDTQYF. The CDR3 DNA is TGTGCCAGTAGGGGGGGGGCGGCCAGGTCGGATACGCAGTATTTT.

The V and J genes are TRBV19 and TRBJ1-4; D is unclear. Germline CDR1 is LNHDA and CDR2 is SQIVND (reference sequence). The V and J ends lost 4 bases and 3 bases respectively, with 9 bases between them. The CDR3 loop spans 14 amino acids. The CDR3 sequence: CASSTGASNEKLFF. In nucleotides, the CDR3 is TGTGCCAGTAGTACGGGCGCCTCTAATGAAAAACTGTTTTTT.

J is TRBJ2-5 and V is TRBV27, with unresolved D. This CDR3 spans 12 amino acids. The V end lost 5 bases, the J end lost 4 bases, and 8 bases lay between the germline ends. CDR1 MNHEY and CDR2 SMNVEV come from the germline V gene (reference sequence). CDR3 nucleotide sequence: TGTGCCAGCAGTCAAACTCCAGAGACCCAGTACTTC. Its translation is CASSQTPETQYF.

This sequence joins TRBV5-6 and TRBJ2-5; D may be TRBD1 (6 bases). The V gene's germline CDR1 is SGHDT and CDR2 YYEEEE. This CDR3 is built from 16 residues. Trimming removed 0 bases from V and 1 base from J, with 13 bases in between. DNA for the CDR3: TGTGCCAGCAGCTTGGAAACGGCAGGGGCCCAAGAGACCCAGTACTTC. Translating gives CASSLETAGAQETQYF. Supplemented by reference TRBV5-6 and TRBJ2-5, the full variable domain reads DAGVTQSPTHLIKTRGQQVTLRCSPKSGHDTVSWYQQALGQGPQFIFQYYEEEERQRGNFPDRFSGHQFPNYSSELNVNALLLGDSALYLCASSLETAGAQETQYFGPGTRLLVL.

J is TRBJ2-7 and V is TRBV19, with 13 bases matching TRBD2. This CDR3 has 15 amino acids. Germline V gene sequence: CDR1 LNHDA, CDR2 SQIVND (reference sequence). V was pared by 3 bases and J by 6 bases, with 5 bases of the junction left unmatched. The CDR3: CASSIGLAGESEQYF. In nucleotides, the CDR3 is TGTGCCAGTAGTATCGGACTAGCGGGAGAATCCGAGCAGTACTTC.

This clone appeared a few times. V is TRBV29-1 and J is TRBJ2-7; 11 nucleotides match TRBD2. Unmatched junction bases numbered 9, after V lost 6 bases and J lost 5 bases. The length of the CDR3 is 14 residues. Germline loops: CDR1 SQVTM, CDR2 ANQGSEA. The CDR3 coding sequence is TGCAGCGTAGACCTAGCGGGAGGCCGGAACGAGCAGTACTTC. It translates to CSVDLAGGRNEQYF.

The CDR3 region has the DNA TGTGCCACCAGCAGACCAAGGACAGGGGACACTGAAGCTTTCTTT. Its protein is CATSRPRTGDTEAFF. The rearrangement uses TRBV15 and TRBJ1-1; 9 bases align to TRBD1. CDR1 and CDR2 (germline): LNHNV, YYDKDF (reference sequence). This CDR3 has 15 residues. V lost 2 bases to trimming and J lost 3 bases; unmatched junction nucleotides: 4.

The chain couples TRBV7-9 to TRBJ1-2; 9 nucleotides line up with TRBD1. V dropped 5 bases and J dropped 9; count of bases not matched to a gene: 13. This CDR3 has 15 amino acids. Germline V CDR1 and CDR2: SEHNR, FQNEAQ (reference sequence). The CDR3 is CASSPGNTGGFSYTF. The CDR3 DNA sequence: TGTGCCAGCAGCCCGGGGAATACAGGGGGCTTTAGCTACACCTTC.

The CDR3 loop reads CASSIGQGGEAFF. The CDR3 DNA reads as TGTGCCAGCAGTATCGGACAGGGAGGTGAAGCTTTCTTT. This sequence joins TRBV6-6 and TRBJ1-1, with 8 bases that match TRBD1. The CDR3 is 13 amino acids. CDR1 and CDR2 (germline): MNHNY, SVGAGI (reference sequence). V lost 5 bases, J lost 7 bases, and 6 bases stayed unmatched.

This sequence joins TRBV9 and TRBJ2-6; the match to TRBD2 covers 7 bases. The CDR3 is 17 residues long. Per germline, CDR1 SGDLS and CDR2 YYNGEE. J gave up 4 bases and V 3 bases, and 10 bases lay outside the gene matches. Written as DNA, the CDR3 is TGTGCCAGCAGCGGGAGGGGAGGGTTCTCCGGGGCCAACGTCCTGACTTTC. It yields the protein CASSGRGGFSGANVLTF.

V is TRBV3-1 (or the pseudogene TRBV3-2) and J is TRBJ2-7; the D gene is possibly TRBD1 (6 bases). Deletions cut 2 bases from V and 6 bases from J, with 8 bases between. Germline V gives CDR1 LGHDT, CDR2 YNNKEL (reference sequence). This CDR3 comprises 12 residues. The CDR3 DNA follows: TGTGCCAGCAGCCAAAACAGGGCCGAGCAGTACTTC. Translating it yields CASSQNRAEQYF.

This chain connects TRBV19 to TRBJ1-2; TRBD1 agrees at 7 bases. CDR3 length: 13 amino acids. Losses at the gene ends were 4 bases for V and 3 bases for J; bases not matched to a gene: 2. Germline assignment: CDR1 LNHDA and CDR2 SQIVND (reference sequence). CDR3 nucleotide sequence: TGTGCCAGTAGTAATACAGGGGACTATGGCTACACCTTC. Translating gives CASSNTGDYGYTF.

The chain combines TRBV15 with TRBJ1-5; no clear D. Germline V gene sequence: CDR1 LNHNV, CDR2 YYDKDF (reference sequence). Trimming stripped 3 bases from V and 4 bases from J, with 7 bases between. The CDR3 covers 13 residues. The chain's CDR3 is CATSSGRNQPQHF. The CDR3 DNA sequence: TGTGCCACCAGCAGCGGACGGAATCAGCCCCAGCATTTT.

The J gene is TRBJ1-2, the V gene TRBV28; weak D call: TRBD1 (5 bases). CDR3 size: 14 residues. Germline-derived CDR1 and CDR2 are MDHEN and SYDVKM. Trimming stripped 10 bases from V and 8 bases from J, with 23 bases between. The CDR3, as DNA: TGTGCCACCCCCTTACTACGAGGGGCAGAGGGCTACACCTTC. As protein: CATPLLRGAEGYTF.

This chain uses TRBV9 with TRBJ1-1; no definite D call. There are 13 residues in the CDR3. Germline CDR1 and CDR2: SGDLS and YYNGEE. The V end was cut by 4 bases, the J end by 3 bases, with 10 bases between. The CDR3 nucleotides read TGTGCCAGCAGCACGGGCCTCGACACTGAAGCTTTCTTT. This sequence encodes CASSTGLDTEAFF.

The V call is TRBV19, the J call TRBJ1-5; TRBD1 aligns across 11 bases. After removal of 6 bases from V and 5 bases from J, the junction contained 6 bases not matched to a gene. This CDR3 comprises 15 residues. CDR1 is LNHDA and CDR2 is SQIVND in the germline V gene (reference sequence). The CDR3 loop reads CASRPGTGGYQPQHF. The CDR3 DNA sequence: TGTGCCAGTAGACCCGGGACAGGGGGGTATCAGCCCCAGCATTTT.

V usage is TRBV2 and J usage is TRBJ2-5, with D perhaps matching TRBD1 (6 bases). The CDR3 totals 14 residues. Germline CDR1 reads SNHLY; CDR2 reads FYNNEI. Trimming shortened V by 4 bases and J by 5 bases, and 14 bases separated the two germline ends. The CDR3 protein is CASSVNRAGETQYF. The CDR3 nucleotides are TGTGCCAGCAGTGTCAACAGGGCCGGCGAGACCCAGTACTTC.

This chain uses TRBV27 with TRBJ1-1, with D perhaps TRBD1 (5 bases). V was trimmed by 6 bases and J by 3 bases, leaving 17 bases between them. This CDR3 comprises 15 residues. CDR1 and CDR2 (germline): MNHEY, SMNVEV (reference sequence). The CDR3 here is CASSPPGGRDTEAFF. The CDR3 nucleotides are TGTGCCAGCAGCCCTCCGGGGGGGAGGGACACTGAAGCTTTCTTT.

The rearrangement links TRBV4-1 to TRBJ2-7, with D tentatively TRBD1 (5 bases). Trimming took 4 bases from V and 6 from J, leaving 10 bases between them. CDR1 is MGHRA, CDR2 YSYEKL, per germline. This CDR3 is built from 12 residues. CDR3: CASSLRVGEQYF. CDR3 bases: TGCGCCAGCAGCCTCAGGGTTGGCGAGCAGTACTTC.

Here the CDR3 reads CASSLGGASGRGKETQYF. CDR3 in DNA: TGTGCCAGCAGCTTAGGTGGTGCTAGCGGGAGAGGGAAAGAGACCCAGTACTTC. The chain links TRBV7-8 to TRBJ2-5; 10 nucleotides agree with TRBD2. V shed 1 base, J shed 3 bases, and the junction held 11 bases outside the gene matches. The CDR3 loop spans 18 amino acids. Germline loops: CDR1 SGHVS, CDR2 FQNEAQ.

The J gene is TRBJ1-1, the V gene TRBV5-1; the D is unclear. In germline, CDR1 is SGHRS, CDR2 YFSETQ. The V end lost 7 bases, the J end lost 6 bases, and 19 bases lay between the germline ends. The CDR3 contains 14 residues. CDR3 sequence reads: CASATGPIVSEAFF. For the CDR3, the DNA is TGCGCCAGCGCCACCGGGCCTATCGTTTCTGAAGCTTTCTTT.

DNA for the CDR3: TGCGCCAGCAGCTTACCGGGACAGGGGTCCGAGCAGTACTTC. It codes for CASSLPGQGSEQYF. The chain recombines TRBV5-1 with TRBJ2-7; 10 bases are a match to TRBD1. V shed 2 bases and J 6 bases; nucleotides not matched to a gene: 5. The V gene's germline CDR1 is SGHRS and CDR2 YFSETQ. This CDR3 has 14 residues. Full variable domain (missing parts from reference TRBV5-1 and TRBJ2-7): KAGVTQTPRYLIKTRGQQVTLSCSPISGHRSVSWYQQTPGQGLQFLFEYFSETQRNKGNFPGRFSGRQFSNSRSEMNVSTLELGDSALYLCASSLPGQGSEQYFGPGTRLTVT.

The CDR3 nucleotides read TGTGCCAGCAGTGAAGGGGACGTGATGGGAGATACGCAGTATTTT. Residues: CASSEGDVMGDTQYF. V is TRBV6-1 and J is TRBJ2-3; D may match TRBD1 or TRBD2 (5 bases each). Germline CDR1 and CDR2: MNHNS and SASEGT. V was clipped by 1 base and J by 5 bases, with 13 bases between them. The CDR3 runs 15 residues.

The V gene is TRBV7-9, the J gene TRBJ2-7, with D unresolved. Germline V gives CDR1 SEHNR, CDR2 FQNEAQ (reference sequence). The CDR3 is 13 amino acids. V was shortened by 5 bases and J by 6 bases, with 14 bases between the two germline ends. The CDR3 loop reads CASSPQVLLEQYF. The CDR3, as DNA: TGTGCCAGCAGCCCCCAGGTGCTCCTCGAGCAGTACTTC.

This clone was detected once. The rearrangement links TRBV9 to TRBJ1-4; D may be TRBD1 (5 bases). Trimming pared 4 bases from V and 5 bases from J, leaving 12 bases between. The CDR3 totals 14 residues. The germline gives CDR1 SGDLS, CDR2 YYNGEE. DNA of the CDR3: TGTGCCAGCAGCCAAGGGCCAGGGAATGAAAAACTGTTTTTT. Protein sequence: CASSQGPGNEKLFF.

The genes are TRBV18 and TRBJ1-2; D gene uncertain. The CDR3 runs to 12 residues. V lost 3 bases, J lost 6 bases, and 8 bases lay in between. The V gene's germline CDR1 is KGHSH and CDR2 LQKENI. The CDR3, as DNA: TGTGCCAGCTCACCTAATGGGGATGGCTACACCTTC. Its translation: CASSPNGDGYTF. The full variable domain, completed using reference TRBV18 and TRBJ1-2, is NAGVMQNPRHLVRRRGQEARLRCSPMKGHSHVYWYRQLPEEGLKFMVYLQKENIIDESGMPKERFSAEFPKEGPSILRIQQVVRGDSAAYFCASSPNGDGYTFGSGTRLTVV.

J is TRBJ1-1 and V is TRBV11-3; TRBD1 aligns across 7 bases. Trimming took 1 base from V and 1 from J; bases not matched to a gene: 3. CDR3 length equals 15 residues. Germline V gives CDR1 SGHNT, CDR2 YENEEA. This chain's CDR3 is CASSLGGDRNTEAFF. The CDR3 DNA follows: TGTGCCAGCAGCTTAGGGGGGGACAGGAACACTGAAGCTTTCTTT.